These 31 T cell receptor beta chains came from one sample sequenced in a study of cytomegalovirus exposure and HLA in healthy donors. The PCR ran on 60 Vbeta and 13 Jbeta primers. Only in-frame clones appear in the TCRdb table, and some are missing; sequencing was by immunoSEQ multiplex PCR. The repertoire shows around 25,000 clones; the top ten hold approximately 15%. The specimen sequenced was PBMCs. Receptor source: a male donor in good health and CMV-seropositive.

This rearrangement joins TRBV14 to TRBJ2-7, with a tentative D call TRBD1 (5 bases). V lost 1 base to trimming and J lost 2 bases, with 12 bases between them. The germline CDR1 and CDR2 sequences are SGHDN and FVKESK. The CDR3 consists of 15 residues. CDR3 residues: CASSQGGWEAYEQYF. The CDR3 DNA is TGTGCCAGCAGCCAAGGGGGCTGGGAAGCCTACGAGCAGTACTTC.

The chain recombines TRBV28 with TRBJ1-2, with a possible D match to TRBD1 (5 bases). Germline assignment: CDR1 MDHEN and CDR2 SYDVKM. This CDR3 comprises 15 residues. V lost 4 bases and J 6 bases, leaving 18 bases between the germline ends. The chain's CDR3 is CASSSPGVPRNGYTF. In nucleotides, the CDR3 is TGTGCCAGCAGTTCCCCGGGGGTCCCGAGGAATGGCTACACCTTC.

The chain uses TRBV27 and TRBJ2-7, with D hard to call. Trimming stripped 1 base from V and 2 bases from J, with 18 bases between. Germline V gene lookup returns CDR1 MNHEY and CDR2 SMNVEV (reference sequence). There are 17 residues in the CDR3. CDR3 DNA sequence: TGTGCCAGCAGTTTATGGTTCAGTGAGACAACTGCCTACGAGCAGTACTTC. Translating gives CASSLWFSETTAYEQYF.

For this clone: One end of the junction is discordant with germline, which a read error may explain. V gene TRBV30 combines with J gene TRBJ2-2; either TRBD1 or TRBD2 may supply D (5 bases each). This CDR3 is 15 amino acids long. Germline V CDR1 and CDR2: GTSNPN, SVGIG (reference sequence). The CDR3 DNA reads as TGTGCCGGGAGTTGGGGCAGGGTCAACACCGGGGAGCTGTTTTTT. It translates to CAGSWGRVNTGELFF.

V gene TRBV6-4 combines with J gene TRBJ2-2; no definite D call. The germline gives CDR1 MRHNA, CDR2 SNTAGT. The CDR3 consists of 13 residues. The ends were cut back, 3 bases at V and 8 bases at J, with 10 bases in the middle. CDR3 amino acids: CASSELESGELFF. CDR3 bases: TGTGCCAGCAGTGAACTTGAGTCAGGGGAGCTGTTTTTT.

The chain couples TRBV10-3 to TRBJ1-5, with D hard to call. The germline V and J ends were trimmed by 3 bases and 2 bases, with 8 bases remaining between them. This CDR3 is built from 14 residues. The germline V gene encodes CDR1 ENHRY and CDR2 SYGVKD. The CDR3 region has the DNA TGTGCCATCAGTGACAGAGGAGGCAATCAGCCCCAGCATTTT. Its protein product is CAISDRGGNQPQHF.

The rearrangement links TRBV19 to TRBJ1-5; a weak D match, TRBD1 (5 bases). This CDR3 is built from 17 residues. V lost 6 bases and J lost 3, with 21 bases in between. CDR1 and CDR2 (germline): LNHDA, SQIVND (reference sequence). CDR3: CASSLAPGKPNNQPQHF. CDR3 in DNA: TGTGCCAGTAGCCTCGCCCCAGGGAAACCGAACAATCAGCCCCAGCATTTT.

The chain is built from TRBV5-6 and TRBJ1-1; perhaps TRBD1 as D (5 bases). Germline CDR1 SGHDT, CDR2 YYEEEE. V lost 3 bases, J lost 8 bases, and 14 bases lay in between. CDR3 length: 13 amino acids. The CDR3 is CASSSRQILEAFF. The CDR3 bases are TGTGCCAGCAGCTCTCGACAGATTCTCGAAGCTTTCTTT.

V is TRBV2 and J is TRBJ1-1; D is uncertain. The germline V gene has CDR1 SNHLY and CDR2 FYNNEI. The CDR3 loop spans 14 amino acids. V lost 2 bases to trimming and J lost 1 base, with 8 bases between them. CDR3 region: CASSEPTENTEAFF. The DNA of the CDR3 is TGTGCCAGCAGTGAACCCACAGAGAACACTGAAGCTTTCTTT.

The rearrangement links TRBV7-2 to TRBJ2-5; 7 bases are a match to TRBD2. The CDR3 is made up of 15 amino acids. Trimming removed 1 base from V and 2 bases from J; junction bases left unmatched: 4. Germline CDR1 SGHTA, CDR2 FQGNSA. CDR3 in DNA: TGTGCCAGCAGCTTAGGACTAGCTAGGCAAGAGACCCAGTACTTC. Its protein is CASSLGLARQETQYF.

The chain couples TRBV4-2 to TRBJ1-3, with no clear D. Germline values: CDR1 LGHNA, CDR2 YNFKEQ. V was clipped by 0 bases and J by 3 bases, with 9 bases between them. CDR3 length equals 15 residues. CDR3 DNA sequence: TGTGCCAGCAGCCAAGATGAAACCGGTGGAAACACCATATATTTT. It encodes CASSQDETGGNTIYF.

V and J are TRBV4-1 and TRBJ1-1; D gene unclear. The CDR3 spans 14 residues. Germline V gives CDR1 MGHRA, CDR2 YSYEKL. V was shortened by 2 bases and J by 6 bases, with 13 bases between the two germline ends. CDR3 nucleotides: TGCGCCAGCAGCCAACCCTGGGGAGGGCCTGAAGCTTTCTTT. Translating it yields CASSQPWGGPEAFF.

This CDR3 reads CASSQGHSRMANEQFF. The CDR3 region has the DNA TGCGCCAGCAGCCAAGGACACTCCCGGATGGCGAATGAGCAGTTCTTC. The chain combines TRBV4-3 with TRBJ2-1, with D unclear. Germline CDR1 LGHNA, CDR2 YSLEER. This CDR3 has 16 residues. Trimming removed 1 base from V and 7 bases from J, with 17 bases in between.

The chain has TRBV5-1 and TRBJ1-6; a possible D gene is TRBD1 (6 bases). Trimming removed 0 bases from V and 9 bases from J, with 13 bases in between. The CDR3 runs to 15 residues. CDR1 is SGHRS and CDR2 is YFSETQ in the germline V gene. In nucleotides, the CDR3 is TGCGCCAGCAGCTTGGGGGCAGGGGAAGGTTCACCCCTCCACTTT. Protein product: CASSLGAGEGSPLHF.

V usage is TRBV2 and J usage is TRBJ1-4; D might be TRBD1 (5 bases). The ends were cut back, 3 bases at V and 8 bases at J, with 10 bases in the middle. Germline loops: CDR1 SNHLY, CDR2 FYNNEI. There are 13 residues in the CDR3. Here the CDR3 reads CASSDREGEKLFF. In DNA, the CDR3 is TGTGCCAGCAGTGACAGGGAGGGAGAAAAACTGTTTTTT.

The V call is TRBV6-5, the J call TRBJ1-1; 7 bases are shared with TRBD1. The germline V gene has CDR1 MNHEY and CDR2 SVGAGI. This CDR3 has 13 residues. Trimming cost V 0 bases and J 7 bases; bases outside gene matches: 2. CDR3 DNA: TGTGCCAGCAGTTACTCAGGGGGCGATGAAGCTTTCTTT. Translated, it gives CASSYSGGDEAFF.

The CDR3: CASSLDGRGEQYF. CDR3 nucleotides: TGTGCCAGCAGCTTAGACGGCAGGGGCGAGCAGTACTTC. This chain uses TRBV7-9 with TRBJ2-7; the D gene is possibly TRBD1 (6 bases). CDR1 and CDR2 (germline): SEHNR, FQNEAQ (reference sequence). V was cut by 1 base and J by 6 bases, with 10 bases left in between. The CDR3 extends over 13 amino acids.

V gene TRBV19 combines with J gene TRBJ2-7; a possible D gene is TRBD1 (6 bases). The CDR3 is made up of 13 amino acids. CDR1 is LNHDA and CDR2 is SQIVND in the germline V gene (reference sequence). V dropped 5 bases and J dropped 1 base, with 9 bases sitting between them. CDR3 region: CASSVQGSYEQYF. The CDR3 bases are TGTGCCAGTAGTGTACAGGGTTCCTACGAGCAGTACTTC.

V gene TRBV6-6 combines with J gene TRBJ1-1, with D possibly matching TRBD1 (6 bases). CDR3 length equals 14 residues. Germline V gives CDR1 MNHNY, CDR2 SVGAGI (reference sequence). V lost 5 bases to trimming and J lost 6 bases, with 16 bases between them. CDR3 bases: TGTGCCAGCAGTCCCAACCAGGGGTATGCTGAAGCTTTCTTT. Translated: CASSPNQGYAEAFF.

The chain carries TRBV18 and TRBJ1-2; 7 bases are shared with TRBD1. The germline gives CDR1 KGHSH, CDR2 LQKENI. V lost 3 bases and J lost 4; bases outside the gene matches: 8. The CDR3 runs to 15 residues. The CDR3 region is CASSPSRDSFYGYTF. For the CDR3, the DNA is TGTGCCAGCTCACCCTCCCGGGACAGCTTCTATGGCTACACCTTC.

The chain recombines TRBV19 with TRBJ2-2; the D is unclear. The CDR3 contains 13 residues. The V end was cut by 7 bases, the J end by 6 bases, with 12 bases between. CDR1 and CDR2 from the germline V gene are LNHDA and SQIVND (reference sequence). CDR3 coding DNA: TGTGCCAGTACCCCTACGAGGTCCGGGGAGCTGTTTTTT. Protein product: CASTPTRSGELFF.

This chain connects TRBV9 to TRBJ2-5; unclear D gene. This CDR3 is 11 amino acids long. Per germline, CDR1 SGDLS and CDR2 YYNGEE. Trimming removed 6 bases from V and 3 bases from J, with 6 bases in between. In nucleotides, the CDR3 is TGTGCCAGCATCCCAAAAGAGACCCAGTACTTC. Translated, it gives CASIPKETQYF.

The chain employs TRBV4-1 and TRBJ1-1, with 7 nucleotides matching TRBD1. Germline trimming cut 2 bases from V and 1 base from J; bases unmatched to any gene: 4. Germline V CDR1 and CDR2: MGHRA, YSYEKL. This CDR3 spans 15 amino acids. CDR3 protein: CASSQWGQTNTEAFF. The CDR3 region has the DNA TGCGCCAGCAGCCAATGGGGACAGACGAACACTGAAGCTTTCTTT.

This chain joins TRBV19 and TRBJ2-7, with D perhaps matching TRBD1 (8 bases). CDR1 is LNHDA and CDR2 is SQIVND in the germline V gene (reference sequence). The CDR3 length is 14 residues. Trimming shortened V by 5 bases and J by 4 bases, and 15 bases separated the two germline ends. CDR3 in DNA: TGTGCCAGTAGTCGGACAGGGACTATATACGAGCAGTACTTC. It translates to CASSRTGTIYEQYF.

The gene calls are TRBV29-1 and TRBJ2-3, with D unresolved. The CDR3 loop spans 12 amino acids. The germline gives CDR1 SQVTM, CDR2 ANQGSEA. Trimming left V 4 bases short and J 1 base short, with 6 bases between. CDR3 in amino acids: CSVAQRTDTQYF. CDR3 nucleotide sequence: TGCAGCGTTGCACAGCGCACAGATACGCAGTATTTT.

The chain uses TRBV7-6 and TRBJ1-5, with TRBD1 as a possible D gene (5 bases). The CDR3 runs to 17 residues. The V gene's germline CDR1 is SGHVS and CDR2 FNYEAQ. Trimming took off 0 bases at V and 1 base at J, with 13 bases between the two ends. The CDR3 sequence: CASSLARGEESNQPQHF. In DNA, the CDR3 is TGTGCCAGCAGCTTAGCGCGGGGGGAGGAGAGCAATCAGCCCCAGCATTTT.

As to this clone: Additional DNA sequences in this sample encode the identical CDR3. J is TRBJ2-7 and V is TRBV28, with D unclear. The CDR3 loop spans 11 amino acids. From germline, CDR1 is MDHEN and CDR2 SYDVKM. V was cut by 6 bases and J by 3 bases, with 6 bases left in between. The CDR3 sequence is CASSPFYEQYF. DNA for the CDR3: TGTGCCAGCAGCCCCTTCTACGAGCAGTACTTC.

The rearrangement joins TRBV19 to TRBJ2-1; 11 bases are a match to TRBD2. The junction had 9 bases not matched to a gene; V was cut back by 5 bases and J by 0 bases. The germline V gene has CDR1 LNHDA and CDR2 SQIVND (reference sequence). The CDR3 covers 18 residues. The CDR3, as DNA: TGTGCCAGTAGTCCACGGACTAGCGGGTCCAGCTCCTACAATGAGCAGTTCTTC. Translating it yields CASSPRTSGSSSYNEQFF.

V and J are TRBV4-2 and TRBJ1-1; D gene ambiguous. Germline V gene sequence: CDR1 LGHNA, CDR2 YNFKEQ. Trimming pared 0 bases from V and 2 bases from J, leaving 10 bases between. The CDR3 has 15 residues. Here the CDR3 DNA reads TGTGCCAGCAGCCAAGAGGTCCGGACTAACACTGAAGCTTTCTTT. This translates into CASSQEVRTNTEAFF.

This chain links TRBV7-6 with TRBJ2-3; no clear D gene. This CDR3 is 15 amino acids long. CDR1 and CDR2 from the germline V gene are SGHVS and FNYEAQ. V gave up 2 bases and J gave up 0 bases, with 9 bases separating them. The CDR3 DNA follows: TGTGCCAGCAGCTTACTGGGCGTAAGCACAGATACGCAGTATTTT. This translates into CASSLLGVSTDTQYF.

V is TRBV18 and J is TRBJ2-7; no clear D. Germline V gives CDR1 KGHSH, CDR2 LQKENI. Trimming removed 0 bases at V and 7 bases at J, with 16 bases between. The CDR3 runs 15 residues. Written as DNA, the CDR3 is TGTGCCAGCTCACCACCGGCATTTTGGGCTCGGGAGCAGTACTTC. This gives the protein CASSPPAFWAREQYF.